The TCR beta chain described here comes from a study of T cells in Graves' hyperthyroidism and ophthalmopathy. This clonotype was recorded many times. CDR1 and CDR2 (germline): SGHVS, FQNEAQ. This CDR3 has 16 amino acids. V lost 5 bases to trimming and J lost 0 bases, with 16 bases between them. It was RNA transcripts that yielded the amplified TCR beta CDR3 regions. With the HTBI primer set, the TCR CDR3 went through a first round of RT-PCR. TCRdb used MiXCR to reprocess the multiplex PCR reads, holding one entry per CDR3 protein. Of some 180,000 distinct CDR3 sequences in the sample, 15% to 20% are singletons; the top ten hold roughly 30%. The authors obtained PBMCs from more than 8 ml of fresh peripheral blood.

The specimen sequenced was blood. The receptor was isolated from a woman aged 50 to 65 with Graves' hyperthyroidism. This chain connects TRBV7-8 to TRBJ1-2; D possibly corresponds to TRBD1 (5 bases). The CDR3 spells CASSPQAGVPNYGYTF. DNA of the CDR3: TGTGCCAGCAGCCCCCAGGCGGGGGTTCCTAACTATGGCTACACCTTC.